This T cell receptor (beta chain) is drawn from a study of control samples from healthy donors and cancer patients. Profiled with immunoSEQ multiplex PCR; TCRdb holds only in-frame clones, not every one. The repertoire holds about 55,000 clones, with 95% to 97% as singletons. Germline-derived CDR1 and CDR2 are LNHNV and YYDKDF (reference sequence). V trimming: 5 bases; J trimming: 1 base; junction bases outside the gene matches: 5. The CDR3 is 16 residues long. This receptor was taken from a woman aged 25 to 39 in good health. Sequenced input: blood. The chain is built from TRBV15 and TRBJ2-6, with TRBD2 identical over 7 bases. CDR3 DNA sequence: TGTGCCACCAGCCGACCGGGGGGTTCTGGGGCCAACGTCCTGACTTTC. Its translation is CATSRPGGSGANVLTF. Based on the CDR3 plus reference TRBV15 and TRBJ2-6, the full variable domain is DAMVIQNPRYQVTQFGKPVTLSCSQTLNHNVMYWYQQKSSQAPKLLFHYYDKDFNNEADTPDNFQSRRPNTSFCFLDIRSPGLGDTAMYLCATSRPGGSGANVLTFGAGSRLTVL.